This TCR beta chain was documented in a study of regulatory T cells in long-lasting Graves disease. Study conclusions and caveats: Limited samples may have lowered accuracy.

As to time point: newly diagnosed GD, antithyroid drugs for less than 3 months. The authors made the TCR library using RNA they extracted from PBMCs. This CDR3 spans 13 amino acids. The V gene's germline CDR1 is MNHNS and CDR2 SASEGT. Trimming removed 7 bases at V and 0 bases at J, with 9 bases between. This clonotype was detected only a few times. Its antigen remains unidentified. With iRepertoire HTBI primers and Arm-PCR of CDR3 regions, TCR beta libraries were built. MiXCR, run by TCRdb on the multiplex PCR reads, gives a single entry per CDR3 protein. The sample lists 380,000 or so distinct CDR3 sequences; 16% were seen once. This same sample was also part of a study on T cells in Graves' hyperthyroidism and ophthalmopathy. That paper notes: A 13 V-J model separated ophthalmopathy from stable hyperthyroidism.

The chain combines TRBV6-1 with TRBJ1-1; the D is unclear. The sequences come from peripheral blood mononuclear cells (PBMCs), collected at new diagnosis, from a patient treated with antithyroid drugs. The sequence was collected from a woman between 18 and 29 years old with Graves disease. The DNA for the CDR3 is TGTGCCAGCATTGGGAACATGAACACTGAAGCTTTCTTT. Its translation is CASIGNMNTEAFF.